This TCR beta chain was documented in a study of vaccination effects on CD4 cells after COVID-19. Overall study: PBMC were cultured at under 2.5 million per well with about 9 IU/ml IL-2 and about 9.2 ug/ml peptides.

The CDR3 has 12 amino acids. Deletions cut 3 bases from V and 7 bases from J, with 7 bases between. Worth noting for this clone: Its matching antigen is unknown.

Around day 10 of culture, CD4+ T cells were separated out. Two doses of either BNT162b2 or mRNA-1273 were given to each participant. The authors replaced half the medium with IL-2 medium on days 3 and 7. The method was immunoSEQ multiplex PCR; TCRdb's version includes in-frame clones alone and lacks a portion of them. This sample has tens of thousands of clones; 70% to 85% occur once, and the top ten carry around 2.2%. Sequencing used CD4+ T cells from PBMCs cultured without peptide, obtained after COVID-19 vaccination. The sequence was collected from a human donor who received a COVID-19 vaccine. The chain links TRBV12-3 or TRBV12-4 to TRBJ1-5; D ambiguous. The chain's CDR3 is CASSFALQPQHF. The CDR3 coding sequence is TGTGCCAGCAGTTTCGCCCTCCAGCCCCAGCATTTT.